Following are 21 T cell receptor beta chains from one sample sequenced in a study of cytomegalovirus exposure and HLA in healthy donors listed by TCRdb under 2017. Receptor libraries were prepared by the immunoSEQ multiplex PCR assay. For the multiplex PCR, a mixture combining 60 forward primers for TCR Vbeta segments and 13 reverse primers for TCR Jbeta segments was used. TCRdb limited this immuneACCESS table to in-frame rearrangements with V and J called. A share of clones is missing; checked studies link under half to unresolved V genes, and the rest is unexplained. The sample profile shows 150,000 to 200,000 clones; around 68% of them were found once. Jointly, the top ten make up around 3.2% of the sample. The sample taken for sequencing was PBMCs. The receptors come from a middle-aged man in good health and CMV-seronegative.

This clone has a single count. The genes are TRBV19 and TRBJ1-1; D is perhaps TRBD1 (5 bases). The V gene's germline CDR1 is LNHDA and CDR2 SQIVND (reference sequence). The CDR3 consists of 14 residues. Trimming took 4 bases from V and 2 from J, leaving 11 bases between them. The CDR3 coding sequence is TGTGCCAGTAGTAGTCCAGGGCTCAACACTGAAGCTTTCTTT. As protein: CASSSPGLNTEAFF.

The V and J genes are TRBV6-6 and TRBJ2-7; maybe TRBD2 (5 bases). The CDR3 has 13 residues. Deletions cut 6 bases from V and 7 bases from J, with 16 bases between. The germline V gene encodes CDR1 MNHNY and CDR2 SVGAGI (reference sequence). CDR3 coding DNA: TGTGCCAGCAGCCCGGACTCCTTTGGTGAGCAGTACTTC. Its translation is CASSPDSFGEQYF.

This chain links TRBV5-1 with TRBJ2-5; 9 positions agree with TRBD2. The CDR3 loop spans 14 amino acids. V dropped 4 bases and J dropped 5; count of bases not matched to a gene: 6. Germline CDR1 SGHRS, CDR2 YFSETQ. The CDR3 coding sequence is TGCGCCAGCAGCAGACCGGGACTAGCTGAGACCCAGTACTTC. This sequence encodes CASSRPGLAETQYF.

This clone was observed a few times. J is TRBJ2-2 and V is TRBV7-2; perhaps TRBD1 as D (5 bases). The V gene's germline CDR1 is SGHTA and CDR2 FQGNSA. V lost 4 bases to trimming and J lost 0 bases, with 18 bases between them. This CDR3 comprises 18 residues. The CDR3: CASSSQLKGWPNTGELFF. DNA of the CDR3: TGTGCCAGCAGCTCCCAACTAAAGGGGTGGCCGAACACCGGGGAGCTGTTTTTT.

The rearrangement uses TRBV29-1 and TRBJ2-5; D ambiguous. The germline V gene has CDR1 SQVTM and CDR2 ANQGSEA. The V end lost 4 bases, the J end lost 1 base, and 10 bases lay between the germline ends. The CDR3 consists of 13 residues. The DNA for the CDR3 is TGCAGCGTTGGGCGTACAGCCCAAGAGACCCAGTACTTC. Encoded protein: CSVGRTAQETQYF.

This sequence joins TRBV5-1 and TRBJ2-5; no reliable D call. In germline, CDR1 is SGHRS, CDR2 YFSETQ. This CDR3 spans 13 amino acids. Trimming took 2 bases from V and 4 from J, leaving 9 bases between them. The CDR3 DNA reads as TGCGCCAGCAGCTTCGCCCCGGGAGAGACCCAGTACTTC. Residues: CASSFAPGETQYF.

The rearrangement joins TRBV5-1 to TRBJ1-6, with 9 bases matching TRBD1. V dropped 0 bases and J dropped 7; count of bases not matched to a gene: 2. The germline gives CDR1 SGHRS, CDR2 YFSETQ. This CDR3 spans 15 amino acids. The CDR3 reads CASSLGGQGNSPLHF. As DNA, the CDR3 is TGCGCCAGCAGCTTGGGGGGACAGGGCAATTCACCCCTCCACTTT.

A note on this clone: This sample also contains other DNA sequences that code for the same CDR3. The chain has TRBV5-6 and TRBJ2-7; 10 nucleotides align to TRBD2. Germline CDR1 SGHDT, CDR2 YYEEEE. V dropped 0 bases and J dropped 4; count of bases not matched to a gene: 1. The CDR3 is 14 amino acids. CDR3 residues: CASSLVAGGYEQYF. The CDR3 DNA follows: TGTGCCAGCAGCTTGGTAGCGGGAGGTTACGAGCAGTACTTC. The full variable domain, its missing parts supplied by reference TRBV5-6 and TRBJ2-7, is DAGVTQSPTHLIKTRGQQVTLRCSPKSGHDTVSWYQQALGQGPQFIFQYYEEEERQRGNFPDRFSGHQFPNYSSELNVNALLLGDSALYLCASSLVAGGYEQYFGPGTRLTVT.

This rearrangement joins TRBV5-6 to TRBJ1-6; the D gene is possibly TRBD1 (6 bases). This CDR3 has 14 residues. The V end lost 3 bases, the J end lost 9 bases, and 13 bases lay between the germline ends. Germline V gene sequence: CDR1 SGHDT, CDR2 YYEEEE. CDR3 amino acids: CASSSRDNLSPLHF. The CDR3 DNA is TGTGCCAGCAGCTCCCGGGACAACCTTTCACCCCTCCACTTT. Full variable domain (outside the CDR3, taken from reference TRBV5-6 and TRBJ1-6): DAGVTQSPTHLIKTRGQQVTLRCSPKSGHDTVSWYQQALGQGPQFIFQYYEEEERQRGNFPDRFSGHQFPNYSSELNVNALLLGDSALYLCASSSRDNLSPLHFGNGTRLTVT.

The V gene is TRBV9, the J gene TRBJ1-2, with D possibly TRBD1 on 5 matching bases. Deletions cut 7 bases from V and 2 bases from J, with 6 bases between. Per the germline V gene, CDR1 is SGDLS and CDR2 is YYNGEE. This CDR3 spans 11 amino acids. The CDR3 protein is CASQGNYGYTF. Here the CDR3 DNA reads TGTGCCAGCCAGGGAAACTATGGCTACACCTTC.

In this sample, this clone turned up a few times. One end of the junction is discordant with germline, which a read error may explain. The V and J genes are TRBV6-5 and TRBJ1-5; weak D call: TRBD1 (5 bases). The CDR3 extends over 13 amino acids. The germline CDR1 and CDR2 sequences are MNHEY and SVGAGI. The CDR3 DNA is TGTGCCATCAGTCGCAGGGCAGGAAAGCCCCAGCATTTT. This encodes CAISRRAGKPQHF.

CDR3 DNA: TGTGCCAGTAGTATAGCCGAGGGTTTTGGCAATCAGCCCCAGCATTTT. It yields the protein CASSIAEGFGNQPQHF. The chain links TRBV19 to TRBJ1-5; D is unclear. Germline-derived CDR1 and CDR2 are LNHDA and SQIVND (reference sequence). The V end lost 1 base, the J end lost 2 bases, and 12 bases lay between the germline ends. The CDR3 is made up of 16 amino acids.

On this clone: The same CDR3 arises from other DNA sequences in this sample as well. CDR3 in amino acids: CASSQGQGGMDEQYF. In DNA form, the CDR3 reads TGCGCCAGCAGCCAAGGTCAGGGGGGAATGGATGAGCAGTACTTC. This rearrangement joins TRBV4-3 to TRBJ2-7; maybe TRBD1 (7 bases). Germline V gives CDR1 LGHNA, CDR2 YSLEER. The CDR3 consists of 15 residues. Trimming removed 1 base at V and 7 bases at J, with 17 bases between.

The rearrangement joins TRBV29-1 to TRBJ2-5, with a possible D match to TRBD2 (5 bases). CDR1 is SQVTM and CDR2 is ANQGSEA in the germline V gene. The CDR3 runs to 13 residues. V shed 6 bases and J shed 5 bases, with 16 bases lying between them. CDR3 nucleotide sequence: TGCAGCGTAAGGATCCCCACTAGGGAGACCCAGTACTTC. It is translated as CSVRIPTRETQYF.

The gene calls are TRBV15 and TRBJ1-5; perhaps TRBD1 as D (6 bases). In germline, CDR1 is LNHNV, CDR2 YYDKDF (reference sequence). CDR3 length equals 16 residues. V dropped 4 bases and J dropped 1 base, with 14 bases sitting between them. In DNA form, the CDR3 reads TGTGCCACCAGCAACAGGGTGGCTGTAAGCAATCAGCCCCAGCATTTT. It codes for CATSNRVAVSNQPQHF.

This chain links TRBV19 with TRBJ2-4; maybe TRBD2 (5 bases). The ends were cut back, 0 bases at V and 0 bases at J, with 12 bases in the middle. The CDR3 loop spans 17 amino acids. Germline lookup yields CDR1 LNHDA and CDR2 SQIVND (reference sequence). The CDR3 is CASSIDSEGRAKNIQYF. In DNA, the CDR3 is TGTGCCAGTAGTATAGATTCGGAAGGGAGAGCCAAAAACATTCAGTACTTC.

The V gene is TRBV5-1, the J gene TRBJ2-3; perhaps TRBD2 as D (7 bases). Germline V lookup: CDR1 SGHRS, CDR2 YFSETQ. CDR3 length: 14 amino acids. V was clipped by 3 bases and J by 4 bases, with 12 bases between them. For the CDR3, the DNA is TGCGCCAGCAGCTGGGGGGGACACTCAGATACGCAGTATTTT. This translates into CASSWGGHSDTQYF.

The chain carries TRBV2 and TRBJ2-1; D is uncertain. The CDR3 is 15 amino acids. CDR1 is SNHLY and CDR2 is FYNNEI in the germline V gene. Trimming cost V 4 bases and J 3 bases, with 13 bases left between them. The CDR3 DNA follows: TGTGCCAGCAGTGGCAGAACCCTTCTCTACAATGAGCAGTTCTTC. This gives the protein CASSGRTLLYNEQFF.

The chain links TRBV19 to TRBJ1-5, with a weak D call TRBD1 (5 bases). The CDR3 runs 13 residues. Between the trimmed V and J ends, which lost 10 bases and 3 bases, there was a span of 13 bases. The V gene's germline CDR1 is LNHDA and CDR2 SQIVND (reference sequence). The CDR3 spells CATKEQANQPQHF. In DNA form, the CDR3 reads TGTGCCACCAAGGAACAGGCCAATCAGCCCCAGCATTTT.

The chain has TRBV7-9 and TRBJ1-1; TRBD1 is a possible D gene (5 bases). Germline CDR1 is SEHNR and CDR2 is FQNEAQ (reference sequence). V shed 5 bases and J shed 4 bases, with 14 bases lying between them. This CDR3 has 14 residues. In nucleotides, the CDR3 is TGTGCCAGCAGCCGACAACGAAGGGGCACTGAAGCTTTCTTT. The encoded protein is CASSRQRRGTEAFF. The whole variable domain, filled in from reference TRBV7-9 and TRBJ1-1, reads DTGVSQNPRHKITKRGQNVTFRCDPISEHNRLYWYRQTLGQGPEFLTYFQNEAQLEKSRLLSDRFSAERPKGSFSTLEIQRTEQGDSAMYLCASSRQRRGTEAFFGQGTRLTVV.

This clone has just a few counts. The chain is built from TRBV7-3 and TRBJ2-5, with 14 bases lining up with TRBD2. V trimming: 6 bases; J trimming: 4 bases; junction bases outside the gene matches: 7. The CDR3 extends over 16 amino acids. Germline V gene data show CDR1 as SGHTA and CDR2 as FQGTGA. The CDR3 here is CASSRTSGRFGETQYF. The CDR3 DNA follows: TGTGCCAGCAGTCGGACTAGCGGGAGGTTTGGAGAGACCCAGTACTTC.